This T cell receptor (beta chain) was recovered during a study of T-cell memory formation after mild COVID-19 (dated by TCRdb to the early 2020s). As for the study more broadly: Most TCR sequence clusters were specific to one of the two donors. Longitudinal TCRalpha and TCRbeta repertoire sequencing tracked T-cell clones expanding and contracting after mild COVID-19 in a couple of donors. Two young, previously healthy adult volunteers made up the cohort, one male and one female.

About this clonotype itself: Its antigen specificity is not known. Within one base of it there is no much larger clone, and no base qualities were kept.

The germline ends are 8 bases apart after V is trimmed by 2 bases and J by 3 bases. The CDR3, cysteine through phenylalanine, is 13 amino acids long. Just the 39-base CDR3 DNA is kept, in frame starting at base 1. From a lookup of the germline V gene, CDR1 and CDR2 are SGHVS and FQNEAQ. General findings and caveats noted by the study authors: Clones that contracted from day 15 to 85 showed balanced CD4/CD8 phenotypes, whereas a second wave of clones that expanded from day 15 to 37 leaned towards CD4+. Contracting CD4+ clones were found mainly in CM and EM memory subsets, while CD8+ clones were enriched in EMRA. Whether the second-wave clones peaking on day 37 were SARS-CoV-2 specific was not confirmed. Some responding clones were found in pre-infection memory, which suggests that pre-existing cross-reactive memory T cells took part in the SARS-CoV-2 response. Only two mild cases were covered in the study, and larger cohorts including severe cases with pre-infection samples were considered necessary.

Reads for this sample came from an Illumina NovaSeq 6000. TCRalpha and TCRbeta cDNA libraries were constructed by 5'RACE with constant-segment primers, with sample barcodes and unique molecular identifiers being introduced. RNA was extracted from every sample with Trizol reagent. Amplification of the libraries took two PCR steps, and the second step added a second sample barcode plus Illumina TruSeq adapters. Sequencing of libraries was performed on an Illumina NovaSeq with 2 x 150 bp paired-end reads. In the paper's pipeline: The reads were demultiplexed and collapsed into UMI-guided consensus sequences using migec v1.2.7. Using mixcr v2.1.11, UMI consensuses were aligned to TRA and TRB V and J templates and then assembled into clonotypes. Clonotypes were classified as expanded or contracted when called significant by both edgeR and NoisET, with noise models trained on biological replicates. For edgeR calls, the thresholds were a false discovery rate-adjusted p below 0.01 and a log2 fold-change of 1. As an exploratory analysis of dynamics, max-normalized trajectories of the 1000 most abundant clonotypes were examined by PCA with hierarchical clustering. Each responding clone was given a CD4 or CD8 phenotype based on the CD4+ and CD8+ repertoires, which had been sequenced separately. TCRdb passed the public sequencing reads through fastp at Q25 and MiXCR, retaining productive beta sequences. Here each entry gathers all rows of one CDR3 protein and keeps the most common genes and DNA. The V and J calls were determined by TCRdb, not by the authors. The sample contains more than 400,000 distinct CDR3 sequences, about 20% of them found a single time. The ten largest clones add up to more than 9% of the sample.

Ficoll-Paque density gradient centrifugation was used to isolate PBMCs. The TCR comes from an adult woman who had mild COVID-19 (a few samples of this study predate the infection). The sample titles of this study are shuffled in the database, so cell type and time point are left out; the donor was told from shared clones. The sequence links TRBV7-8 to TRBJ2-7, with the D segment identity uncertain. Sequencing was done on a sample of PBMCs or a T cell subset sorted from them (not recorded which). CDR3 protein: CASSLNHGYEQYF. The bases read TGTGCCAGCAGCTTAAATCACGGCTACGAGCAGTACTTC. The entire variable domain, with the stretches around the CDR3 drawn from the reference TRBV7-8 and TRBJ2-7 proteins, is GAGVSQSPRYKVAKRGQDVALRCDPISGHVSLFWYQQALGQGPEFLTYFQNEAQLDKSGLPSDRFFAERPEGSVSTLKIQRTQQEDSAVYLCASSLNHGYEQYFGPGTRLTVT.